Each of the 9 T cell receptor beta chains below was sequenced from the same sample in a study of a mutant IDH1 vaccine in newly diagnosed glioma. These receptors have no known antigen. Sequencing was performed with immunoSEQ multiplex PCR; in TCRdb, only in-frame clones are kept and a portion is missing. The table shows more than 25,000 clones, with approximately 80% occurring only once. As for time point: week 5, during vaccination. A single vaccine dose contained 300 ug of mutant IDH1 20-mer peptide, and topical imiquimod was used with it. The sequencing here drew on PBMCs, taken from a glioma patient whose treatment included an IDH1 peptide vaccine. The receptors originated from a man aged 35-49 years with glioma.

The J gene is TRBJ2-3, the V gene TRBV7-8; 11 positions match TRBD2. Trimming removed 1 base from V and 3 bases from J; junction bases left unmatched: 12. Germline CDR1 and CDR2: SGHVS and FQNEAQ. CDR3 length equals 19 residues. CDR3 sequence: CASSLVASGRMARTDTQYF. CDR3 in DNA: TGTGCCAGCAGCTTAGTAGCTAGCGGGAGGATGGCGAGGACAGATACGCAGTATTTT.

J is TRBJ2-3 and V is TRBV5-5, with 7 bases lining up with TRBD2. The CDR3 sequence is 15 residues long. Trimming removed 4 bases from V and 2 bases from J; junction bases left unmatched: 7. Per germline, CDR1 SGHKS and CDR2 YYEKEE (reference sequence). CDR3 bases: TGTGCCAGCAGCAAAGCCGGGACTAACACAGATACGCAGTATTTT. Amino acid sequence: CASSKAGTNTDTQYF.

The V gene is TRBV5-6, the J gene TRBJ1-1; D is unclear. V was clipped by 0 bases and J by 2 bases, with 8 bases between them. Germline assignment: CDR1 SGHDT and CDR2 YYEEEE. This CDR3 has 14 residues. The CDR3 here is CASSLGSGNTEAFF. CDR3 in DNA: TGTGCCAGCAGCTTGGGGTCAGGTAACACTGAAGCTTTCTTT.

The chain joins TRBV29-1 to TRBJ1-1, with 9 positions matching TRBD1. The CDR3 has 13 amino acids. CDR1 and CDR2 from the germline V gene are SQVTM and ANQGSEA. With 7 bases clipped from V and 5 bases from J, the junction kept 8 bases outside the gene matches. The CDR3 DNA reads TGCAGCGGTATGACAGGGGGTGGTACTGAAGCTTTCTTT. This translates into CSGMTGGGTEAFF.

Only a few counts were recorded for this clone. The J gene is TRBJ1-1, the V gene TRBV21-1. TRBV21-1 is reported as a pseudogene. The CDR3 length is 15 residues. The DNA of the CDR3 is TGTGCAGCAAATCCCCCCCGGGAGAGGAACACTGAAGCTTTCTTT. Translation gives CAANPPRERNTEAFF.

The chain is built from TRBV6-5 and TRBJ2-1, with D perhaps matching TRBD2 (6 bases). This CDR3 comprises 15 residues. Trimming removed 5 bases from V and 7 bases from J, with 18 bases in between. Germline values: CDR1 MNHEY, CDR2 SVGAGI. CDR3 loop: CASSGSGGSPNEQFF. The CDR3 DNA reads TGTGCCAGCAGTGGTAGCGGAGGAAGCCCTAATGAGCAGTTCTTC.

The J gene is TRBJ2-3, the V gene TRBV11-2; D is undetermined. The CDR3 extends over 18 amino acids. Trimming pared 1 base from V and 1 base from J, leaving 18 bases between. CDR1 is SGHAT and CDR2 is FQNNGV in the germline V gene. The CDR3 sequence is CASSLVLGRRRRTDTQYF. The CDR3 coding sequence is TGTGCCAGCAGCTTAGTATTGGGTAGGCGGAGACGCACAGATACGCAGTATTTT.

The rearrangement links TRBV19 to TRBJ1-3; D call uncertain. Trimming left V 7 bases short and J 0 bases short, with 10 bases between. Germline CDR1 reads LNHDA; CDR2 reads SQIVND (reference sequence). The CDR3 consists of 14 residues. Here the CDR3 reads CASKVQVSGNTIYF. CDR3 sequence (DNA): TGTGCCAGTAAAGTGCAGGTCTCTGGAAACACCATATATTTT.

This clone has only one observation. The chain carries TRBV28 and TRBJ2-4; 14 bases align to TRBD2. CDR1 and CDR2 from the germline V gene are MDHEN and SYDVKM. This CDR3 region has 19 residues. With 0 bases clipped from V and 1 base from J, the junction kept 5 bases outside the gene matches. This chain's CDR3 is CASSLWAGLAGEAKNIQYF. CDR3 DNA: TGTGCCAGCAGTTTATGGGCGGGACTAGCGGGAGAGGCCAAAAACATTCAGTACTTC.